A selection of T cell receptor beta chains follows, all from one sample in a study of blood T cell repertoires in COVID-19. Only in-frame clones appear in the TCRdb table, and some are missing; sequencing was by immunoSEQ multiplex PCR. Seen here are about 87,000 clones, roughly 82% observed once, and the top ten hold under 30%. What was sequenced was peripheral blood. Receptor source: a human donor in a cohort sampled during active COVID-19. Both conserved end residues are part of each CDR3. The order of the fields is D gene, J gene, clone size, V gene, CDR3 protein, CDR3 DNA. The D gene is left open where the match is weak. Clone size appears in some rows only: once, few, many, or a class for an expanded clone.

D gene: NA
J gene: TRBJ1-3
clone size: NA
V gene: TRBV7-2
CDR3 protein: CASSRGGLSGNTIYF
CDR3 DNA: TGTGCCAGCAGCCGCGGGGGTTTGTCTGGAAACACCATATATTTT

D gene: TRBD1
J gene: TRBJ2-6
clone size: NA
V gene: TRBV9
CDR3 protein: CASSDGTGTGANVLTF
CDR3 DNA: TGTGCCAGCAGCGACGGGACAGGGACTGGGGCCAACGTCCTGACTTTC

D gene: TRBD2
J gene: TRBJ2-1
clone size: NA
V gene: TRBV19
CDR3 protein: CASSIYGTRYEQFF
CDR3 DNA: TGTGCCAGTAGTATTTATGGGACTAGATATGAGCAGTTCTTC

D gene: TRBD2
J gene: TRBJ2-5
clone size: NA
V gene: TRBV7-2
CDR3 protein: CASSLERGQETQYF
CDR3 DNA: TGTGCCAGCAGCTTAGAGCGGGGGCAAGAGACCCAGTACTTC

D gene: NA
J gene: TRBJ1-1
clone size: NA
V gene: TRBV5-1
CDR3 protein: CASSLTRKNTEAFF
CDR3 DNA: TGCGCCAGCAGCTTGACGCGCAAGAACACTGAAGCTTTCTTT

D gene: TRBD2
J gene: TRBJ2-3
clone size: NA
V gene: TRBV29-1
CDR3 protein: CSVQAGGLRTQYF
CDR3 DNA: TGCAGCGTACAAGCGGGGGGGCTGCGGACGCAGTATTTT

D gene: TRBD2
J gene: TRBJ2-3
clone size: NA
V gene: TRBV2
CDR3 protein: CASILSGRRDTQYF
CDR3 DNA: TGTGCCAGCATCCTTAGCGGGAGGAGGGATACGCAGTATTTT

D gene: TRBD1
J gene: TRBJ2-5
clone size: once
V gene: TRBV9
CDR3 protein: CASSVAGGTGGQETQYF
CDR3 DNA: TGTGCCAGCAGCGTAGCTGGGGGGACAGGGGGCCAAGAGACCCAGTACTTC

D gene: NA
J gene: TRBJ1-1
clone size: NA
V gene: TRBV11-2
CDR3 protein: CASSWTGQTEAFF
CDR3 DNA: TGTGCCAGCAGCTGGACTGGACAGACTGAAGCTTTCTTT

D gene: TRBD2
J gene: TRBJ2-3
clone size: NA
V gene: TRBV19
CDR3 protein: CASSKGTSGFLDTQYF
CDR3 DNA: TGTGCCAGTAGTAAGGGGACTAGCGGGTTTCTGGATACGCAGTATTTT

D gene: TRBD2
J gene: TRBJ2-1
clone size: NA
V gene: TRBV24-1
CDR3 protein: CATSAGLAGGRNEQFF
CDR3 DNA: TGTGCCACCAGTGCCGGACTAGCGGGAGGTAGAAATGAGCAGTTCTTC

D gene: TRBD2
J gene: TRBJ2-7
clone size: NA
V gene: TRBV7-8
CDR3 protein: CASSPGGYEQYF
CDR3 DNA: TGTGCCAGCAGCCCGGGGGGTTACGAGCAGTACTTC

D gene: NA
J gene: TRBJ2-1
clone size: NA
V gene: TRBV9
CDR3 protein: CASSPELYAGENEQFF
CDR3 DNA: TGTGCCAGCAGCCCAGAATTGTACGCCGGAGAAAATGAGCAGTTCTTC

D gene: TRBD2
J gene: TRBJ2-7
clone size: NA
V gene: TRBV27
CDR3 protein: CASSPGLAGGLKYEQYF
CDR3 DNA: TGTGCCAGCAGCCCGGGCCTAGCGGGAGGGTTGAAATACGAGCAGTACTTC

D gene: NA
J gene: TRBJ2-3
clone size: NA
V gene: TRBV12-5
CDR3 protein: CASALDTPTQYF
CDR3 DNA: TGTGCTAGTGCATTAGACACCCCCACGCAGTATTTT

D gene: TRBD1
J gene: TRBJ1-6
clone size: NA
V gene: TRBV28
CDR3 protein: CASSNPGQINSPLHF
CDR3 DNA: TGTGCCAGCAGTAACCCGGGACAGATTAATTCACCCCTCCACTTT

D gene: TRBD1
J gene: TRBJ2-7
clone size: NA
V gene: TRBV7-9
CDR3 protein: CASSARDRSTYEQYF
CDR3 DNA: TGTGCCAGCAGCGCCCGGGACAGATCAACCTACGAGCAGTACTTC

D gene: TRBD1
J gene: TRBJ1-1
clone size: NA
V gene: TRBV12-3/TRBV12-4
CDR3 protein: CASSGQGFTEAFF
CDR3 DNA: TGTGCCAGCAGCGGACAGGGGTTCACTGAAGCTTTCTTT

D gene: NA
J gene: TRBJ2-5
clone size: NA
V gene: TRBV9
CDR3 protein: CASSVRGANGETQYF
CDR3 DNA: TGTGCCAGCAGCGTCCGGGGGGCAAATGGGGAGACCCAGTACTTC

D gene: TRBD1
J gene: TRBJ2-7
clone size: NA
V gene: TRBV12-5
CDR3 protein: CASGLPPGQGSGEQYF
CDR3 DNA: TGTGCTAGTGGTTTGCCACCGGGACAGGGGAGTGGCGAGCAGTACTTC

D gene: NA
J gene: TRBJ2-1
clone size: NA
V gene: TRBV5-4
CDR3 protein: CASSLRGNPYNEQFF
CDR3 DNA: TGTGCCAGCAGCTTGCGCGGGAACCCCTACAATGAGCAGTTCTTC

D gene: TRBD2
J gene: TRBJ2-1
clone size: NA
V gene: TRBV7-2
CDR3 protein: CASSISGGAILPFF
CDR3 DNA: TGTGCCAGCAGCATTAGCGGGGGGGCCATCTTGCCGTTCTTC

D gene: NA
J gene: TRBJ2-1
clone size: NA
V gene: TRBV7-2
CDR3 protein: CASSEAQPWDEQFF
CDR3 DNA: TGTGCCAGCAGCGAAGCGCAGCCGTGGGATGAGCAGTTCTTC

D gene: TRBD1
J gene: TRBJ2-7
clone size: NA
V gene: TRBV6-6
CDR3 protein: CASSVINRGQSYEQYF
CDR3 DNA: TGTGCCAGTAGTGTGATAAACAGGGGGCAGTCCTACGAGCAGTACTTC

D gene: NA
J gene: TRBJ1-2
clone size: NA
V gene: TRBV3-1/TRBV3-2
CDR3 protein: CASSQDEGVNYGYTF
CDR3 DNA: TGTGCCAGCAGCCAAGATGAGGGGGTAAACTATGGCTACACCTTC

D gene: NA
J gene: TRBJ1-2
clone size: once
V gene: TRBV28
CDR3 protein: CASSGRTERDGYTF
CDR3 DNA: TGTGCCAGCAGTGGCCGGACAGAGCGCGATGGCTACACCTTC

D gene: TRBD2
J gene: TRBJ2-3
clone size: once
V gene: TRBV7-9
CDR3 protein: CASSLVLAGADTQYF
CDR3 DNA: TGTGCCAGCAGCTTAGTACTAGCGGGGGCAGATACGCAGTATTTT

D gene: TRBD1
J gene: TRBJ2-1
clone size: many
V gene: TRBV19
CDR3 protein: CASSTGTGGNEQFF
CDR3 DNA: TGTGCCAGTAGTACCGGGACAGGGGGCAATGAGCAGTTCTTC

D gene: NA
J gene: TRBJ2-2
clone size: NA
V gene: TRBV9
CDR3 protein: CASSPRVGGYDTGELFF
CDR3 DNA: TGTGCCAGCAGCCCGCGGGTGGGGGGTTACGACACCGGGGAGCTGTTTTTT

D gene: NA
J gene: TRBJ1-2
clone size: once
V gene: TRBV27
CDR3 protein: CASSGRGRSYGYTF
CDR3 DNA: TGTGCCAGCAGTGGCAGGGGCCGGAGTTATGGCTACACCTTC

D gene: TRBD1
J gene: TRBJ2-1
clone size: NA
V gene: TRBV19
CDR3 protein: CASSIQGADEQFF
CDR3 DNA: TGTGCCAGTAGTATACAGGGGGCGGATGAGCAGTTCTTC

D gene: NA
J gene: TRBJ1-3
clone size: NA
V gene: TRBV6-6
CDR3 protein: CASSTRERISGNTIYF
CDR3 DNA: TGTGCCAGCAGTACCCGGGAACGGATCTCTGGAAACACCATATATTTT

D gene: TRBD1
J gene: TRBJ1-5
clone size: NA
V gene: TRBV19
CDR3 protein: CASSAGGSGQPQHF
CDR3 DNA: TGTGCCAGTAGTGCAGGGGGCTCAGGCCAGCCCCAGCATTTT

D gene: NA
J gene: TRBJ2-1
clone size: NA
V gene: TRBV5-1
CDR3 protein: CASKPSGNNEQFF
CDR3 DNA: TGCGCCAGCAAGCCTTCAGGGAACAATGAGCAGTTCTTC

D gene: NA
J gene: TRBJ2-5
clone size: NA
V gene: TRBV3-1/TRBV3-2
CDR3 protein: CASSPPLASQETQYF
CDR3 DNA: TGTGCCAGCAGCCCCCCCCTAGCGTCGCAAGAGACCCAGTACTTC

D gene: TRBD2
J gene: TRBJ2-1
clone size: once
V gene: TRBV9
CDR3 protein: CASSVSGRDYNEQFF
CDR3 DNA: TGTGCCAGCAGCGTTAGCGGGAGGGATTACAATGAGCAGTTCTTC

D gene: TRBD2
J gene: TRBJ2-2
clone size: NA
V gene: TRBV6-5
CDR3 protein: CASSLSGRNTGELFF
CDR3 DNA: TGTGCCAGCAGTTTGAGCGGGAGGAACACCGGGGAGCTGTTTTTT

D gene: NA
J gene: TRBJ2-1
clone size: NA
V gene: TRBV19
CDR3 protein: CASSIPRGIAFYNEQFF
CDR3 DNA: TGTGCCAGTAGTATCCCTCGTGGAATAGCTTTCTACAATGAGCAGTTCTTC

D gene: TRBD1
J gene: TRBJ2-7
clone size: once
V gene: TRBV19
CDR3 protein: CASSTPGQGSYEQYF
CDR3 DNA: TGTGCCAGTAGTACACCGGGACAGGGGTCCTACGAGCAGTACTTC

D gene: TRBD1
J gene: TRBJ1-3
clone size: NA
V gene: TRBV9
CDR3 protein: CASSSQTGWIGNTIYF
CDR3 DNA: TGTGCCAGCAGCTCCCAGACAGGGTGGATTGGAAACACCATATATTTT

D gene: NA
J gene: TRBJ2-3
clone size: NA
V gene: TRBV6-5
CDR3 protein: CASIRQDTDTQYF
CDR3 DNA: TGTGCCAGCATCAGACAGGATACAGATACGCAGTATTTT

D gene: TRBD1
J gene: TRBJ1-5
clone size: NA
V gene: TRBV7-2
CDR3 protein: CASSRTGANQPQHF
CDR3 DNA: TGTGCCAGCAGCAGGACAGGGGCTAATCAGCCCCAGCATTTT

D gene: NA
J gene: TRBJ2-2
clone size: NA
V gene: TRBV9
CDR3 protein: CASSVSGGGYTGELFF
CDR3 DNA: TGTGCCAGCAGCGTATCTGGGGGCGGGTACACCGGGGAGCTGTTTTTT

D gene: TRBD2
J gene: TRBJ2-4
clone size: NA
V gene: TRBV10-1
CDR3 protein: CASSVEAGGPQYF
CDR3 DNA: TGCGCCAGCAGTGTTGAGGCGGGGGGGCCTCAGTACTTC

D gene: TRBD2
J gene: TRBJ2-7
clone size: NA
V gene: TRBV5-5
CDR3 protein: CASSNLAGAPLEQYF
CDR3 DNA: TGTGCCAGCAGCAACCTAGCGGGGGCCCCTCTTGAGCAGTACTTC

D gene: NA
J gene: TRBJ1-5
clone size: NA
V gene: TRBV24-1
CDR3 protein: CATSDLNQPQHF
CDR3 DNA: TGTGCCACCAGTGATCTAAATCAGCCCCAGCATTTT

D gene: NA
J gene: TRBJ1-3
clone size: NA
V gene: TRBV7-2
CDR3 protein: CASSSGSGTGNTIYF
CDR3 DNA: TGTGCCAGCAGCTCGGGGTCGGGGACTGGAAACACCATATATTTT

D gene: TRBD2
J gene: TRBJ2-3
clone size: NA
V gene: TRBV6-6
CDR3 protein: CALGLAGSDTQYF
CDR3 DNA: TGTGCCCTGGGGCTAGCGGGGAGCGATACGCAGTATTTT

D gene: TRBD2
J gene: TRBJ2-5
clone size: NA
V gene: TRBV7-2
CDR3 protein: CASSLEAGGPETQYF
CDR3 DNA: TGTGCCAGCAGCTTAGAAGCGGGGGGGCCGGAGACCCAGTACTTC

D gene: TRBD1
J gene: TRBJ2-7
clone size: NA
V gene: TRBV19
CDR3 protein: CASSPGQGSSEQYF
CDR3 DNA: TGTGCCAGTAGTCCGGGACAGGGGAGCTCCGAGCAGTACTTC

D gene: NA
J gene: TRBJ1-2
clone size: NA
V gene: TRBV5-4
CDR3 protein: CASSSQGGYGYTF
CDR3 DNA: TGTGCCAGCAGCTCACAGGGAGGGTATGGCTACACCTTC

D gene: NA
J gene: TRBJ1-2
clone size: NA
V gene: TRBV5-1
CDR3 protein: CASSEGGIGGLGYTF
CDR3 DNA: TGCGCCAGCAGCGAGGGGGGGATAGGCGGCCTTGGCTACACCTTC

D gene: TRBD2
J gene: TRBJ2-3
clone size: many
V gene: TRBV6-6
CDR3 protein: CASSYWLAGASDTQYF
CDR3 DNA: TGTGCCAGCAGTTACTGGCTAGCGGGAGCCTCAGATACGCAGTATTTT

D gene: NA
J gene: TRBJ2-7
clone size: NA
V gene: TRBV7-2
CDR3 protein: CASSPSFDEQYF
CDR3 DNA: TGTGCCAGCAGCCCAAGCTTCGACGAGCAGTACTTC